The present TCR beta chain was sequenced within a study of neurological immune-mediated disorders. Study-level findings and limits: Phylogenetic grouping placed 18 of 34 multiple sclerosis patients' repertoires in one related-CDR3 cluster, a possible signature. None of the CDR3 amino acid sequences in expanded clones turned up in more than one subject, which points to private repertoires in all groups.

The starting material, 2 million PBMCs stored at -80 C, gave rise to the unsorted libraries. One entry per CDR3 protein, called by TCRdb with MiXCR from the 5' RACE reads. In the table there are approximately 59,000 distinct CDR3 sequences, around 5% of which are singletons. This clonotype was seen at least ten times. Its antigen is not identified. The V and J ends lost 6 bases and 3 bases respectively, with 18 bases between them. Germline V lookup: CDR1 MNHNS, CDR2 SASEGT. The CDR3 has 16 amino acids. The chain links TRBV6-1 to TRBJ1-3; no reliable D call. Sample: PBMCs. The origin of this receptor is a human donor with multiple sclerosis. The donor label of this sample is uncertain. This CDR3 is CASRDGEPELGNTIYF. As DNA, the CDR3 is TGTGCCAGCAGAGACGGAGAACCGGAACTTGGAAACACCATATATTTT.